This TCR beta chain was identified in a study of preoperative IRX-2 immunotherapy in early breast cancer (dated by TCRdb to about 2019). Regarding this clone: This clone's antigen is unknown. Base qualities are not recorded, but no much larger clone differs from it by a single base.

The meaning of the sample's treatment or condition label: preoperative locoregional IRX-2 cytokine immunotherapy. The samples were obtained from a phase Ib study that tested preoperative, locoregional IRX-2 cytokine immunotherapy designed to prime immune responses. Patients with early-stage breast cancer who were given IRX-2 before surgery served as donors. The library was made by the immunoSEQ multiplex PCR assay. Entries here come from immuneACCESS through TCRdb and include only in-frame sequences with V and J called. Some clones fail to appear in such tables; in the studies checked, an unresolved V gene covers under half of the shortfall, and the cause of the remainder is unknown. Across this sample there are 3,500 or so clones, with roughly 70% seen only once. Together, the top ten hold around 7% of the sample. Sequences MNHGY (CDR1) and SAAAGT (CDR2) are obtained from the germline V gene. Unmatched junction bases come to 4, with V trimmed by 6 bases and J by 2 bases. From cysteine to phenylalanine, the CDR3 is 14 amino acids long. Just the 42-base CDR3 DNA is kept, in frame starting at base 1.

This sequence originates from a human donor with breast cancer. Recombination connected TRBV6-8 to TRBJ1-5; TRBD1 fits 7 bases in the junction. This specimen consisted of tumor tissue, obtained after IRX-2 immunotherapy. The CDR3 is CASRRTGRNQPQHF. The nucleotides are TGTGCCAGCAGAAGGACAGGACGCAATCAGCCCCAGCATTTT.